The present TCR beta chain was sequenced within a study of OX40 agonist ivuxolimab in advanced cancers. Germline loops: CDR1 SEHNR, CDR2 FQNEAQ (reference sequence). V lost 0 bases and J 4 bases, leaving 7 bases between the germline ends. The CDR3 is made up of 14 amino acids. This clone was found a few times. Sequenced by immunoSEQ multiplex PCR; TCRdb stores in-frame clones only, minus some. The data hold 66,000 or so clones, with 85% observed a single time. This rearrangement joins TRBV7-9 to TRBJ1-5; D gene unclear. The sequence was collected from an adult with an advanced solid tumor such as melanoma, head and neck, liver or kidney cancer. The source material was CD4+ or CD8+ T cells sorted from blood, sampled in a trial of the OX40 agonist ivuxolimab. CDR3 protein: CASSLAGRNQPQHF. The CDR3, as DNA: TGTGCCAGCAGCTTAGCGGGTCGAAATCAGCCCCAGCATTTT.